These T cell receptor beta chains were read from a single sample in a study of identical twins. TCRdb ran MiXCR on the 5' RACE reads and lists one entry per CDR3 protein. The sample shows hundreds of thousands of distinct CDR3 sequences, 9% to 15% of them seen only once. The same data also contributed to another study, on yellow fever vaccine responses in identical twins.

Specimen: PBMCs. All receptors derive from a woman younger than 35 in good health. CDR3s include the opening cysteine and the closing phenylalanine or tryptophan. The D gene is left open where the match is weak. Not all rows give a size; the values are once, few, many and, for expanded clones, a class.

v_call,d_call,j_call,clone_size,cdr3_aa,cdr3_nt
TRBV12-3/TRBV12-4,NA,TRBJ1-4,few,CASKTGGIELFF,TGTGCCAGCAAGACCGGCGGAATCGAACTGTTTTTT
TRBV5-6,TRBD1,TRBJ1-1,few,CASSLGDRGEISTEAFF,TGTGCCAGCAGCTTGGGGGACAGGGGGGAGATTAGCACTGAAGCTTTCTTT
TRBV28,NA,TRBJ2-1,few,CASSLPGATGPYNEQFF,TGTGCCAGCAGCCTACCGGGCGCGACGGGACCCTACAATGAGCAGTTCTTC
TRBV7-9,NA,TRBJ2-7,few,CASSSAGQTYEQYF,TGTGCCAGCAGCTCGGCCGGGCAGACCTACGAGCAGTACTTC
TRBV20-1,TRBD2,TRBJ2-1,few,CSAFRAGSSYNEQFF,TGCAGTGCTTTTCGAGCGGGGAGCTCCTACAATGAGCAGTTCTTC
TRBV29-1,NA,TRBJ2-1,few,CSVEEGQGESYNEQFF,TGCAGCGTTGAGGAGGGGCAGGGGGAATCCTACAATGAGCAGTTCTTC
TRBV7-9,TRBD2,TRBJ2-7,NA,CASSRLVAGFSYEQYF,TGTGCCAGCAGCCGCCTGGTAGCGGGTTTCTCCTACGAGCAGTACTTC
TRBV20-1,TRBD1,TRBJ2-2,NA,CSARDLRQGMIGELFF,TGCAGTGCTAGAGATTTGAGACAGGGAATGATCGGGGAGCTGTTTTTT
TRBV14,NA,TRBJ2-3,NA,CASSPRDAAWADTQYF,TGTGCCAGCAGCCCCCGGGACGCCGCTTGGGCAGATACGCAGTATTTT
TRBV4-1,NA,TRBJ2-1,few,CASSQDPGPGNEQFF,TGCGCCAGCAGCCAAGACCCGGGGCCGGGCAATGAGCAGTTCTTC
TRBV19,NA,TRBJ2-7,NA,CASQGRLGEQYF,TGTGCCAGTCAGGGTAGACTGGGAGAGCAGTACTTC
TRBV5-4,NA,TRBJ2-1,NA,CASSWGQNEQFF,TGTGCCAGCAGCTGGGGGCAGAATGAGCAGTTCTTC
TRBV3-1,NA,TRBJ2-1,NA,CASSQGGVGTLSYNEQFF,TGTGCCAGCAGCCAAGGGGGGGTCGGGACCCTTTCCTACAATGAGCAGTTCTTC
TRBV29-1,TRBD1,TRBJ2-3,NA,CSARTGSGTDTQYF,TGCAGCGCCAGGACAGGGTCGGGCACAGATACGCAGTATTTT
TRBV4-1,NA,TRBJ2-3,NA,CASSLQYTDTQYF,TGCGCCAGCTCGTTACAGTACACAGATACGCAGTATTTT
TRBV6-5,NA,TRBJ2-3,few,CASSLKQGMTDTQYF,TGTGCCAGCAGTTTAAAACAGGGCATGACAGATACGCAGTATTTT
TRBV28,NA,TRBJ1-4,NA,CASSGPTGPNEKLFF,TGTGCCAGCAGTGGCCCGACAGGACCTAATGAAAAACTGTTTTTT
TRBV12-3/TRBV12-4,TRBD2,TRBJ2-1,many,CASSSLAGVYNEQFF,TGTGCCAGCAGCTCACTAGCGGGAGTCTACAATGAGCAGTTCTTC
TRBV7-8,NA,TRBJ2-3,many,CASSLGLAPDTQYF,TGTGCCAGCAGCTTAGGCCTAGCCCCAGATACGCAGTATTTT
TRBV9,NA,TRBJ1-2,many,CASSVEAQFEGGYTF,TGTGCCAGCAGCGTAGAAGCGCAGTTCGAGGGTGGCTACACCTTC
TRBV6-2/TRBV6-3,NA,TRBJ1-6,NA,CASRHSRVWSSPLHF,TGTGCCAGCAGACATTCCAGGGTGTGGAGTTCACCCCTCCACTTT
TRBV6-1,NA,TRBJ2-3,NA,CASSESHTDTQYF,TGTGCCAGCAGTGAATCACACACAGATACGCAGTATTTT
TRBV10-3,NA,TRBJ2-7,many,CAIQDWGLGEQYF,TGTGCCATCCAGGATTGGGGGCTGGGCGAGCAGTACTTC
TRBV29-1,TRBD2,TRBJ2-1,few,CSDPLGRGSSYNEQFF,TGCAGCGATCCACTAGGGCGCGGGAGCTCCTACAATGAGCAGTTCTTC
TRBV5-1,TRBD2,TRBJ2-1,NA,CASSVTSGGNGQFF,TGCGCCAGCAGCGTTACTAGCGGGGGGAATGGGCAGTTCTTC
TRBV11-2,TRBD1,TRBJ2-6,NA,CASIPFPFADRAGANVLTF,TGTGCCAGCATCCCGTTCCCCTTTGCCGACAGGGCTGGGGCCAACGTCCTGACTTTC
TRBV6-1,NA,TRBJ1-1,NA,CASSGPTVPGTAEAFF,TGTGCCAGCAGTGGGCCGACGGTTCCGGGTACGGCTGAAGCTTTCTTT
TRBV18,NA,TRBJ2-3,few,CASSPKGPTSTDTQYF,TGTGCCAGCTCACCTAAGGGTCCGACTAGCACAGATACGCAGTATTTT
TRBV12-3/TRBV12-4,NA,TRBJ1-1,few,CASSRPGARGLEEAFF,TGTGCCAGCAGCCGCCCTGGGGCGCGGGGGTTAGAAGAAGCTTTCTTT